These 8 T cell receptor beta chains were sequenced from one sample in a study of blood T cell repertoires in COVID-19. Generated by immunoSEQ multiplex PCR, the TCRdb table keeps only in-frame clones and is missing some. Altogether almost 350,000 clones are present, roughly nine tenths being singletons, with the ten largest covering roughly 3.9%. The specimen sequenced was peripheral blood. The source is a woman aged 60-70 years with COVID-19, enrolled during active disease.

Ten or more counts support this clone. This sequence joins TRBV9 and TRBJ1-6, with 7 bases matching TRBD1. J was trimmed by 0 bases and V by 3 bases; bases with no gene match: 3. Germline assignment: CDR1 SGDLS and CDR2 YYNGEE. This CDR3 spans 16 amino acids. CDR3 nucleotide sequence: TGTGCCAGCAGCGCGGGACAGAGCTCCTATAATTCACCCCTCCACTTT. Translating it yields CASSAGQSSYNSPLHF.

In its sample, this clone was seen once. DNA of the CDR3: TGTGCCAGCAGCTCTACAGGGGGAGAGACCCAGTACTTC. Its translation is CASSSTGGETQYF. The rearrangement joins TRBV2 to TRBJ2-5; 8 positions agree with TRBD1. CDR3 length: 13 residues. The V segment lost 6 bases and the J segment 4 bases; nucleotides outside the gene matches: 4. Germline V CDR1 and CDR2: SNHLY, FYNNEI.

The V call is TRBV5-1, the J call TRBJ1-2, with TRBD1 identical over 7 bases. This CDR3 contains 13 residues. The V segment lost 4 bases and the J segment 8 bases; nucleotides outside the gene matches: 8. Germline V gene data show CDR1 as SGHRS and CDR2 as YFSETQ. CDR3 region: CASSRTGVDGYTF. The CDR3 coding sequence is TGCGCCAGCAGCCGAACAGGGGTCGACGGCTACACCTTC.

The chain combines TRBV29-1 with TRBJ2-5, with a weak D call TRBD2 (5 bases). The CDR3 is 12 residues long. V lost 7 bases and J 5 bases, leaving 14 bases between the germline ends. Germline-derived CDR1 and CDR2 are SQVTM and ANQGSEA. The CDR3 DNA reads as TGCAGCGCCTCCGATCTAGCCGAGACCCAGTACTTC. It translates to CSASDLAETQYF.

V and J are TRBV7-2 and TRBJ2-6; 9 positions agree with TRBD1. The CDR3 loop spans 18 amino acids. Trimming removed 5 bases from V and 0 bases from J; junction bases left unmatched: 8. Germline CDR1 and CDR2: SGHTA and FQGNSA. CDR3 residues: CASSRRTGANSGANVLTF. The DNA for the CDR3 is TGTGCCAGCAGCAGGCGGACAGGGGCCAACTCTGGGGCCAACGTCCTGACTTTC.

The rearrangement uses TRBV3-1 (or the pseudogene TRBV3-2) and TRBJ2-7; 8 bases fit TRBD2. Germline V gene lookup returns CDR1 LGHDT and CDR2 YNNKEL (reference sequence). CDR3 length: 15 amino acids. Trimming at V came to 3 bases and at J to 2 bases, leaving 6 bases not matched to a gene. CDR3 region: CASSQARGGTYEQYF. Here the CDR3 DNA reads TGTGCCAGCAGCCAGGCCCGGGGGGGCACCTACGAGCAGTACTTC.

The chain couples TRBV5-1 to TRBJ1-1; 7 positions match TRBD1. Germline CDR1 reads SGHRS; CDR2 reads YFSETQ. V shed 4 bases, J shed 10 bases, and the junction held 7 bases outside the gene matches. The CDR3 contains 12 residues. The CDR3 here is CASSTRTGGAFF. Here the CDR3 DNA reads TGCGCCAGCAGCACCCGGACAGGAGGAGCTTTCTTT.

This rearrangement joins TRBV6-2 or TRBV6-3 to TRBJ1-5; maybe TRBD1 (6 bases). V lost 5 bases and J 5 bases, leaving 16 bases between the germline ends. The CDR3 is 15 residues long. Germline CDR1 is MNHEY and CDR2 is SVGEGT. CDR3 nucleotide sequence: TGTGCCAGCAGTAACAGGGCGGGGGTTTATCAGCCCCAGCATTTT. It specifies CASSNRAGVYQPQHF.